These 27 T cell receptor beta chains originate from one sample sequenced in a study of Ad26.COV2.S vaccination and SARS-CoV-2 variants (dated by TCRdb to the early 2020s). The label giving this sample's treatment or condition can be read as: roughly 18 received Ad26.COV2.S at low or high dose, single or two shots; 5 received placebo; per-sample allocation not given. Repertoires of vaccine and placebo recipients were sequenced from samples collected on day 63 after the first injection. The protocol used for the library was the immunoSEQ multiplex PCR assay. Sourced from immuneACCESS, this table was stored by TCRdb with only in-frame sequences that have V and J called. A share of the clones is absent; for the studies checked, an unresolved V gene accounts for under half, and the remainder has no known explanation. This sample comprises a few hundred thousand clones, 80% to 90% of them detected only once. The top ten hold 3.4% of the sample.

The material sequenced was peripheral blood, taken in a trial of Ad26.COV2.S vaccine versus placebo. The receptors originated from a person between 18 and 60 years old who received the Ad26.COV2.S COVID-19 vaccine or a placebo.

The V gene is TRBV5-1, the J gene TRBJ1-2; the D is unclear. The CDR3 is made up of 14 amino acids. Germline V gene data show CDR1 as SGHRS and CDR2 as YFSETQ. The ends were cut back, 3 bases at V and 0 bases at J, with 9 bases in the middle. This CDR3 is CASSSVVTNYGYTF. In DNA form, the CDR3 reads TGCGCCAGCAGCTCCGTGGTGACTAACTATGGCTACACCTTC.

This sequence joins TRBV19 and TRBJ1-2, with D unclear. The germline V gene has CDR1 LNHDA and CDR2 SQIVND (reference sequence). The CDR3 length is 13 residues. V shed 5 bases and J shed 8 bases, with 15 bases lying between them. CDR3 protein: CASSPGSTAGYTF. In DNA form, the CDR3 reads TGTGCCAGTAGTCCCGGGTCCACGGCAGGCTACACCTTC.

The chain links TRBV6-1 to TRBJ1-1; no clear D. V lost 2 bases and J 2 bases, leaving 12 bases between the germline ends. This CDR3 has 15 residues. The germline CDR1 and CDR2 sequences are MNHNS and SASEGT. As DNA, the CDR3 is TGTGCCAGCAGTGAATTGTCCACCTTTAACACTGAAGCTTTCTTT. It yields the protein CASSELSTFNTEAFF.

Here the CDR3 reads CASSRTGGYEQYF. The CDR3 DNA follows: TGTGCCAGCAGCAGGACAGGGGGGTACGAGCAGTACTTC. The chain employs TRBV12-3 or TRBV12-4 and TRBJ2-7; TRBD1 aligns across 10 bases. CDR3 length: 13 residues. V dropped 6 bases and J dropped 4; count of bases not matched to a gene: 3.

J is TRBJ2-7 and V is TRBV4-1; no clear D. Germline assignment: CDR1 MGHRA and CDR2 YSYEKL. There are 13 residues in the CDR3. Trimming shortened V by 3 bases and J by 4 bases, and 10 bases separated the two germline ends. CDR3 sequence: CASSQPLDYEQYF. CDR3 in DNA: TGCGCCAGCAGCCAGCCCCTCGATTACGAGCAGTACTTC.

The chain employs TRBV6-2 or TRBV6-3 and TRBJ2-7; 9 nucleotides line up with TRBD1. The CDR3 length is 17 residues. The germline V gene encodes CDR1 MNHEY and CDR2 SVGEGT. J lost 1 base, V lost 2 bases, and 9 bases had no gene match. CDR3 in DNA: TGTGCCAGCAGTTACATTACGGGGGACAGGGTATCCTACGAGCAGTACTTC. It yields the protein CASSYITGDRVSYEQYF.

This chain joins TRBV6-2 or TRBV6-3 and TRBJ2-3; no clear D. This CDR3 comprises 13 residues. CDR1 is MNHEY and CDR2 is SVGEGT in the germline V gene. Trimming took 2 bases from V and 2 from J, leaving 5 bases between them. Here the CDR3 DNA reads TGTGCCAGCAGTTACCTGACCACAGATACGCAGTATTTT. It yields the protein CASSYLTTDTQYF.

This chain uses TRBV5-6 with TRBJ2-7; 7 bases line up with TRBD1. Looked up from germline, CDR1 is SGHDT and CDR2 is YYEEEE. The CDR3 spans 16 residues. The ends lost 0 bases at V and 2 bases at J; junction bases unmatched: 8. CDR3 nucleotide sequence: TGTGCCAGCAGCTTGGGATTAGGACAGGCTACCTACGAGCAGTACTTC. Translating gives CASSLGLGQATYEQYF. The whole variable domain, remainder taken from reference TRBV5-6 and TRBJ2-7, is DAGVTQSPTHLIKTRGQQVTLRCSPKSGHDTVSWYQQALGQGPQFIFQYYEEEERQRGNFPDRFSGHQFPNYSSELNVNALLLGDSALYLCASSLGLGQATYEQYFGPGTRLTVT.

V is TRBV29-1 and J is TRBJ2-7; TRBD1 aligns across 9 bases. CDR1 SQVTM and CDR2 ANQGSEA come from the germline V gene. The CDR3 length is 16 residues. Losses at the gene ends were 7 bases for V and 3 bases for J; bases not matched to a gene: 16. The chain's CDR3 is CSAFSVAGQGFYEQYF. In nucleotides, the CDR3 is TGCAGCGCCTTCTCCGTTGCGGGACAGGGTTTCTACGAGCAGTACTTC.

V and J are TRBV6-5 and TRBJ2-7; D is tentatively TRBD1 or TRBD2 (5 bases each). CDR1 is MNHEY, CDR2 SVGAGI, per germline. V lost 10 bases to trimming and J lost 2 bases, with 12 bases between them. The CDR3 length is 12 residues. The CDR3: CATVGTTYEQYF. The CDR3 coding sequence is TGTGCCACCGTCGGGACCACCTACGAGCAGTACTTC.

The chain joins TRBV5-1 to TRBJ1-4, with D possibly matching TRBD1 (6 bases). Trimming pared 1 base from V and 5 bases from J, leaving 12 bases between. This CDR3 has 15 amino acids. The germline V gene has CDR1 SGHRS and CDR2 YFSETQ. This CDR3 reads CASSLSRGPNEKLFF. The CDR3 DNA reads TGCGCCAGCAGCTTGTCCCGGGGGCCAAATGAAAAACTGTTTTTT.

The chain recombines TRBV7-2 with TRBJ2-3; D might be TRBD2 (7 bases). V dropped 0 bases and J dropped 2 bases, with 15 bases sitting between them. CDR3 size: 17 residues. Germline V lookup: CDR1 SGHTA, CDR2 FQGNSA. CDR3 sequence: CASSLAGGPSYTDTQYF. The DNA for the CDR3 is TGTGCCAGCAGCTTAGCGGGGGGGCCCTCCTACACAGATACGCAGTATTTT. The full variable domain, completed using reference TRBV7-2 and TRBJ2-3, is GAGVSQSPSNKVTEKGKDVELRCDPISGHTALYWYRQSLGQGLEFLIYFQGNSAPDKSGLPSDRFSAERTGGSVSTLTIQRTQQEDSAVYLCASSLAGGPSYTDTQYFGPGTRLTVL.

This chain uses TRBV3-1 (or the pseudogene TRBV3-2) with TRBJ1-6; a weak D match, TRBD1 (6 bases). CDR3 length: 17 residues. V dropped 2 bases and J dropped 0 bases, with 11 bases sitting between them. Per the germline V gene, CDR1 is LGHDT and CDR2 is YNNKEL (reference sequence). CDR3 sequence reads: CASSQLGGSSYNSPLHF. The CDR3 DNA reads as TGTGCCAGCAGCCAATTAGGGGGGAGCTCCTATAATTCACCCCTCCACTTT.

V and J are TRBV11-3 and TRBJ1-5, with 7 positions matching TRBD1. Germline CDR1 is SGHNT and CDR2 is YENEEA. The CDR3 sequence is 16 residues long. The V gene end was trimmed by 1 base and the J gene end by 5 bases; junction bases not matched to a gene: 8. The DNA of the CDR3 is TGTGCCAGCAGCTTAGGTGGGACAGTAATCGATCAGCCCCAGCATTTT. Protein sequence: CASSLGGTVIDQPQHF.

The genes are TRBV6-2 or TRBV6-3 and TRBJ1-1; D gene uncertain. CDR1 and CDR2 (germline): MNHEY, SVGEGT. V was trimmed by 2 bases and J by 1 base, leaving 5 bases between them. The CDR3 spans 13 residues. The CDR3 protein is CASSYRGNTEAFF. The CDR3 region has the DNA TGTGCCAGCAGTTACAGAGGGAACACTGAAGCTTTCTTT.

A few counts support this clone. The chain uses TRBV5-4 and TRBJ2-7, with D perhaps TRBD1 (6 bases). Germline values: CDR1 SGHNT, CDR2 YYREEE (reference sequence). The CDR3 runs to 15 residues. Trimming cost V 1 base and J 3 bases, with 14 bases left between them. The DNA for the CDR3 is TGTGCCAGCAGCTTGTCGGCAGGGACACTCTACGAGCAGTACTTC. Translation: CASSLSAGTLYEQYF.

This clone was detected once. The chain links TRBV12-3 or TRBV12-4 to TRBJ1-1; D is possibly TRBD1 (5 bases). V gave up 6 bases and J gave up 1 base, with 9 bases separating them. This CDR3 region has 13 residues. For the CDR3, the DNA is TGTGCCAGCAGCAGGGTTGAGAACACTGAAGCTTTCTTT. It is translated as CASSRVENTEAFF.

The gene calls are TRBV7-3 and TRBJ1-3, with D perhaps matching TRBD1 (6 bases). There are 14 residues in the CDR3. V was trimmed by 4 bases and J by 4 bases, leaving 11 bases between them. Germline V gene sequence: CDR1 SGHTA, CDR2 FQGTGA. The CDR3, as DNA: TGTGCCAGCAGCTCTCCAGGGGCGGGAAACACCATATATTTT. Its protein product is CASSSPGAGNTIYF.

This clone has a single count. The chain combines TRBV19 with TRBJ2-2; the D is unclear. Trimming took 3 bases from V and 1 from J, leaving 12 bases between them. Germline values: CDR1 LNHDA, CDR2 SQIVND (reference sequence). This CDR3 has 16 residues. DNA of the CDR3: TGTGCCAGTAGTATTAATAGGGCACAGAACACCGGGGAGCTGTTTTTT. This translates into CASSINRAQNTGELFF.

The chain links TRBV3-1 (or the pseudogene TRBV3-2) to TRBJ1-5, with 8 nucleotides matching TRBD1. Per germline, CDR1 LGHDT and CDR2 YNNKEL (reference sequence). After removal of 0 bases from V and 2 bases from J, the junction contained 12 bases not matched to a gene. CDR3 length equals 19 residues. CDR3 amino acids: CASSQDKGRGQAGNQPQHF. In DNA, the CDR3 is TGTGCCAGCAGCCAAGATAAGGGCAGGGGGCAAGCTGGCAATCAGCCCCAGCATTTT.

This chain joins TRBV5-1 and TRBJ1-5; the D gene is possibly TRBD1 (5 bases). The ends were cut back, 6 bases at V and 5 bases at J, with 18 bases in the middle. The CDR3 extends over 15 amino acids. Germline values: CDR1 SGHRS, CDR2 YFSETQ. CDR3 loop: CASNQTVRFDQPQHF. CDR3 nucleotides: TGCGCCAGCAACCAGACAGTCCGATTCGATCAGCCCCAGCATTTT. The entire variable domain, with the rest obtained from reference TRBV5-1 and TRBJ1-5, is as follows: KAGVTQTPRYLIKTRGQQVTLSCSPISGHRSVSWYQQTPGQGLQFLFEYFSETQRNKGNFPGRFSGRQFSNSRSEMNVSTLELGDSALYLCASNQTVRFDQPQHFGDGTRLSIL.

The chain is built from TRBV2 and TRBJ2-2, with TRBD2 identical over 13 bases. The CDR3 length is 15 residues. Trimming cost V 7 bases and J 5 bases; bases outside gene matches: 4. Germline-derived CDR1 and CDR2 are SNHLY and FYNNEI. The CDR3 region has the DNA TGTGCCAGCACTTGGACTAGCGGGGGTACCGGGGAGCTGTTTTTT. Its translation: CASTWTSGGTGELFF.

This clone was counted a single time. The J gene is TRBJ2-2, the V gene TRBV6-5, with D maybe TRBD1 (6 bases). CDR1 MNHEY and CDR2 SVGAGI come from the germline V gene. The CDR3 has 16 residues. V was shortened by 0 bases and J by 2 bases, with 10 bases between the two germline ends. The CDR3 nucleotides are TGTGCCAGCAGTTACTCTTCGGGACACAACACCGGGGAGCTGTTTTTT. Translated, it gives CASSYSSGHNTGELFF.

This chain uses TRBV28 with TRBJ2-5; 9 bases are shared with TRBD2. The CDR3 is 17 residues long. V lost 2 bases and J lost 1; bases outside the gene matches: 8. CDR1 and CDR2 (germline): MDHEN, SYDVKM. The CDR3 DNA follows: TGTGCCAGCAGTTTAGAGCGCAGCGGGGGGCCCCAAGAGACCCAGTACTTC. This translates into CASSLERSGGPQETQYF. The whole variable domain, remainder taken from reference TRBV28 and TRBJ2-5, is DVKVTQSSRYLVKRTGEKVFLECVQDMDHENMFWYRQDPGLGLRLIYFSYDVKMKEKGDIPEGYSVSREKKERFSLILESASTNQTSMYLCASSLERSGGPQETQYFGPGTRLLVL.

The chain uses TRBV30 and TRBJ1-5; D is undetermined. The V gene lost 1 base and the J gene lost 7 bases, with 17 bases spanning the gap. The CDR3 covers 15 residues. Germline CDR1 GTSNPN, CDR2 SVGIG (reference sequence). In DNA form, the CDR3 reads TGTGCCTGGAGTGACCCGGGCAGCCTGAGACAGCCCCAGCATTTT. It codes for CAWSDPGSLRQPQHF.

The rearrangement links TRBV6-4 to TRBJ2-1; 14 nucleotides match TRBD2. This CDR3 region has 20 residues. J gave up 0 bases and V 5 bases, and 12 bases lay outside the gene matches. Per the germline V gene, CDR1 is MRHNA and CDR2 is SNTAGT. The CDR3: CASSPAGLAGGLSSYNEQFF. The CDR3 nucleotides read TGTGCCAGCAGTCCTGCCGGACTAGCGGGGGGCCTGAGCTCCTACAATGAGCAGTTCTTC.

V is TRBV7-3 and J is TRBJ1-2; perhaps TRBD1 as D (6 bases). The CDR3 contains 13 residues. Germline loops: CDR1 SGHTA, CDR2 FQGTGA. V was pared by 5 bases and J by 6 bases, with 13 bases between. The CDR3 DNA reads TGTGCCAGCAGCCCCGACGGACAGAATGGCTACACCTTC. Its protein is CASSPDGQNGYTF. The variable domain in full, with the rest retrieved from reference TRBV7-3 and TRBJ1-2, is GAGVSQTPSNKVTEKGKYVELRCDPISGHTALYWYRQSLGQGPEFLIYFQGTGAADDSGLPNDRFFAVRPEGSVSTLKIQRTERGDSAVYLCASSPDGQNGYTFGSGTRLTVV.